The 21 T cell receptor beta chains below were found in one sample sequenced in a study of blood T cells in healthy people across ages. A J-beta primer mix and a sample-barcoded 5' primer were used in a second PCR of about 7 to 12 cycles. TCRdb re-derived calls from the 5' RACE reads in MiXCR, one entry per CDR3 protein. The table includes 800,000 to 900,000 distinct CDR3 sequences, around two thirds detected once. Sequencing was done on a sample of blood. Every receptor here comes from a man aged 25 to 40 in good health.

This clonotype was detected many times. The chain employs TRBV10-3 and TRBJ1-2, with 8 bases matching TRBD1. Germline V gives CDR1 ENHRY, CDR2 SYGVKD. The ends lost 6 bases at V and 2 bases at J; junction bases unmatched: 5. The CDR3 extends over 14 amino acids. CDR3 region: CAIRPTGDNYGYTF. The CDR3 DNA sequence: TGTGCCATCAGACCGACAGGGGACAACTATGGCTACACCTTC.

The chain has TRBV20-1 and TRBJ2-5; D is perhaps TRBD1 (6 bases). TRBJ2-7 matches the DNA end more closely, so the J call is doubtful. CDR3 size: 12 residues. Germline-derived CDR1 and CDR2 are DFQATT and SNEGSKA (reference sequence). The CDR3 coding sequence is TGCAGTGCTAGATCGGGACACAACGAGCAGTACTTC. Translation: CSARSGHNEQYF.

This chain connects TRBV27 to TRBJ2-5; 9 nucleotides match TRBD2. V dropped 0 bases and J dropped 1; count of bases not matched to a gene: 6. The germline V gene has CDR1 MNHEY and CDR2 SMNVEV (reference sequence). This CDR3 has 17 residues. The CDR3 here is CASSLSGAGGIQETQYF. CDR3 nucleotide sequence: TGTGCCAGCAGTTTATCGGGGGCGGGGGGGATCCAAGAGACCCAGTACTTC.

The rearrangement joins TRBV29-1 to TRBJ1-2; possible D gene TRBD1, 5 bases. The germline gives CDR1 SQVTM, CDR2 ANQGSEA. The CDR3 has 13 amino acids. With 6 bases removed from V and 7 bases from J, the gap between germline ends came to 18 bases. CDR3 sequence: CSVEGRLVGGYTF. The CDR3 coding sequence is TGCAGCGTGGAGGGACGGCTCGTCGGTGGCTACACCTTC.

This chain joins TRBV6-5 and TRBJ2-7; the D gene is possibly TRBD1 (5 bases). The CDR3 has 14 amino acids. Germline CDR1 MNHEY, CDR2 SVGAGI. Trimming removed 2 bases at V and 2 bases at J, with 10 bases between. CDR3 nucleotide sequence: TGTGCCAGCAGTTACGGTCAGGGAACCTACGAGCAGTACTTC. Encoded protein: CASSYGQGTYEQYF.

This chain links TRBV5-1 with TRBJ2-1; perhaps TRBD1 as D (6 bases). This CDR3 contains 17 residues. V was clipped by 4 bases and J by 7 bases, with 24 bases between them. Germline-derived CDR1 and CDR2 are SGHRS and YFSETQ. The CDR3: CASSPQGPRGVRNEQFF. The CDR3 DNA reads as TGCGCCAGCAGCCCCCAGGGCCCCAGGGGCGTAAGGAATGAGCAGTTCTTC.

The chain uses TRBV4-3 and TRBJ1-2, with 7 nucleotides matching TRBD1. From germline, CDR1 is LGHNA and CDR2 YSLEER. The CDR3 extends over 14 amino acids. The trim removed 3 bases at V and 8 bases at J, leaving 9 bases unmatched. CDR3 coding DNA: TGCGCCAGCAGCCACAGGGGGTACAGTGTGGGCTACACCTTC. Protein product: CASSHRGYSVGYTF.

The chain combines TRBV6-5 with TRBJ2-3, with D perhaps matching TRBD2 (6 bases). V was clipped by 6 bases and J by 7 bases, with 23 bases between them. This CDR3 comprises 16 residues. The V gene's germline CDR1 is MNHEY and CDR2 SVGAGI. CDR3 DNA sequence: TGTGCCAGCAGCTACGGCGCCGGGACTCCCAGCCATACGCAGTATTTT. It translates to CASSYGAGTPSHTQYF.

This clonotype was detected a few times. The gene calls are TRBV7-2 and TRBJ2-3; D could derive from TRBD1 or TRBD2 (5 bases each). The CDR3 extends over 16 amino acids. The V end lost 5 bases, the J end lost 0 bases, and 15 bases lay between the germline ends. Germline loops: CDR1 SGHTA, CDR2 FQGNSA. CDR3 DNA sequence: TGTGCCAGCAGCACCTGGGACGGCCCTAGCACAGATACGCAGTATTTT. Its protein is CASSTWDGPSTDTQYF. The whole variable domain, remainder taken from reference TRBV7-2 and TRBJ2-3, is GAGVSQSPSNKVTEKGKDVELRCDPISGHTALYWYRQSLGQGLEFLIYFQGNSAPDKSGLPSDRFSAERTGGSVSTLTIQRTQQEDSAVYLCASSTWDGPSTDTQYFGPGTRLTVL.

The chain couples TRBV27 to TRBJ1-2; the D gene is possibly TRBD1 (5 bases). Trimming took 5 bases from V and 1 from J, leaving 20 bases between them. CDR3 length equals 17 residues. From germline, CDR1 is MNHEY and CDR2 SMNVEV (reference sequence). The CDR3 protein is CASSDGRYRMFNYGYTF. In nucleotides, the CDR3 is TGTGCCAGCAGTGACGGTCGTTACAGGATGTTTAACTATGGCTACACCTTC.

The J gene is TRBJ1-2, the V gene TRBV7-9; tentatively, D is TRBD1 (6 bases). The CDR3 extends over 16 amino acids. The germline gives CDR1 SEHNR, CDR2 FQNEAQ (reference sequence). Trimming shortened V by 3 bases and J by 8 bases, and 22 bases separated the two germline ends. Here the CDR3 reads CASSLGAGLSLGGYTF. The DNA of the CDR3 is TGTGCCAGCAGCTTGGGGGCGGGCCTCTCGCTGGGGGGCTACACCTTC.

For the CDR3, the DNA is TGCAGCGGGTTCATGGGGACGGGAGAGACCCAGTACTTC. Protein product: CSGFMGTGETQYF. The chain recombines TRBV29-1 with TRBJ2-5; either TRBD1 or TRBD2 may supply D (5 bases each). This CDR3 is built from 13 residues. The V end was cut by 7 bases, the J end by 4 bases, with 16 bases between. Per the germline V gene, CDR1 is SQVTM and CDR2 is ANQGSEA.

V usage is TRBV27 and J usage is TRBJ2-5; weak D call: TRBD1 (6 bases). CDR3 size: 14 residues. V dropped 2 bases and J dropped 4 bases, with 11 bases sitting between them. CDR1 and CDR2 from the germline V gene are MNHEY and SMNVEV (reference sequence). Written as DNA, the CDR3 is TGTGCCAGCAGTTTAGGGGGCAACCGAGAGACCCAGTACTTC. Translation gives CASSLGGNRETQYF.

Regarding this clonotype: A junction boundary mismatches the germline segment, possibly from a read error. The chain links TRBV4-3 to TRBJ2-4; D may be TRBD2 (6 bases). The germline V gene has CDR1 LGHNA and CDR2 YSLEER. The CDR3 contains 16 residues. CDR3 coding DNA: TGCGCCAGCAGTCAAGACCCCGGGGGAACTTTAAACATTCAGTACTTC. Its translation is CASSQDPGGTLNIQYF.

The V call is TRBV10-3, the J call TRBJ1-4, with 7 nucleotides matching TRBD1. The trim removed 3 bases at V and 4 bases at J, leaving 5 bases unmatched. The CDR3 runs to 15 residues. Germline V gene sequence: CDR1 ENHRY, CDR2 SYGVKD. Here the CDR3 reads CAISEQGQLNEKLFF. CDR3 DNA sequence: TGTGCCATCAGTGAACAGGGACAGCTTAATGAAAAACTGTTTTTT.

This rearrangement joins TRBV6-2 or TRBV6-3 to TRBJ2-1, with TRBD1 identical over 9 bases. CDR3 length equals 16 residues. Germline V lookup: CDR1 MNHEY, CDR2 SVGEGT. Losses at the gene ends were 3 bases for V and 4 bases for J; bases not matched to a gene: 7. This CDR3 reads CASSYGGTGSYNEQFF. CDR3 nucleotide sequence: TGTGCCAGCAGTTATGGTGGGACAGGGTCGTACAATGAGCAGTTCTTC.

The CDR3 DNA reads as TGTGCCAGCAGCCCGATCTCCAGGGGCTATAATTCACCCCTCCACTTT. Translated: CASSPISRGYNSPLHF. The V gene is TRBV7-2, the J gene TRBJ1-6; perhaps TRBD1 as D (6 bases). Germline values: CDR1 SGHTA, CDR2 FQGNSA. The ends were cut back, 5 bases at V and 3 bases at J, with 14 bases in the middle. This CDR3 has 16 amino acids.

This clonotype was recorded a few times. The gene calls are TRBV12-5 and TRBJ2-5; weak D call: TRBD1 (7 bases). The V end was cut by 9 bases, the J end by 2 bases, with 10 bases between. CDR1 and CDR2 from the germline V gene are LGHNT and FRNRAP. The CDR3 contains 12 residues. Here the CDR3 DNA reads TGTGCTAGCAGGGGGGTTCAAGAGACCCAGTACTTC. This translates into CASRGVQETQYF.

The chain uses TRBV5-6 and TRBJ2-1; 10 nucleotides match TRBD2. Germline CDR1 SGHDT, CDR2 YYEEEE. The CDR3 covers 16 residues. V was pared by 1 base and J by 5 bases, with 6 bases of the junction left unmatched. The chain's CDR3 is CASSLFWTSGNNEQFF. The DNA of the CDR3 is TGTGCCAGCAGCTTGTTCTGGACTAGCGGTAACAATGAGCAGTTCTTC.

The chain joins TRBV3-1 to TRBJ2-3; D is ambiguous. Germline CDR1 is LGHDT and CDR2 is YNNKEL (reference sequence). There are 12 residues in the CDR3. Between the trimmed V and J ends, which lost 1 base and 6 bases, there was a span of 5 bases. The CDR3 is CASSQVQDTQYF. CDR3 nucleotides: TGTGCCAGCAGCCAAGTACAGGATACGCAGTATTTT.

CDR3 residues: CASSDTSYGYTF. The CDR3 DNA sequence: TGTGCCAGCAGTGACACAAGCTATGGCTACACCTTC. The chain uses TRBV25-1 and TRBJ1-2; no clear D. CDR1 and CDR2 (germline): MGHDK, SYGVNS. CDR3 length: 12 amino acids. V was clipped by 3 bases and J by 4 bases, with 6 bases between them.